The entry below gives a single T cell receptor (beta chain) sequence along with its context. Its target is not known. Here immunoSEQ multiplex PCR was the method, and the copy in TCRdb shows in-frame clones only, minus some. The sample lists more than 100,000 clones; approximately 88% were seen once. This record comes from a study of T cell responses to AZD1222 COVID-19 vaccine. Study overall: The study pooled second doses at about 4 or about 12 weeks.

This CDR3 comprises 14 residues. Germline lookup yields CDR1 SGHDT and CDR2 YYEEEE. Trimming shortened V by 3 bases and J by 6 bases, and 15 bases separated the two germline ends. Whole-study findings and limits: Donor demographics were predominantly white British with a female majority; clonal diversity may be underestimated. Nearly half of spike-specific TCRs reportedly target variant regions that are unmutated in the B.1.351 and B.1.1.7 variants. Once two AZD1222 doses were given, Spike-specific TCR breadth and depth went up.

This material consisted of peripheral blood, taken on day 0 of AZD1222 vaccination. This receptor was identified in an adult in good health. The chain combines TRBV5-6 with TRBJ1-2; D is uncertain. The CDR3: CASSSRKGWNGYTF. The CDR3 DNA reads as TGTGCCAGCAGCTCCCGTAAGGGTTGGAATGGCTACACCTTC.